Below are 13 T cell receptor beta chains sequenced from a single sample in a study of blood T cell repertoires in COVID-19. Method: immunoSEQ multiplex PCR; TCRdb's copy keeps in-frame clones and lacks some. The data contain 150,000 or so clones, over 70% of them singletons. The sample was peripheral blood. These receptors all come from a man aged 60-69 years with acute or convalescent COVID-19.

This chain joins TRBV15 and TRBJ2-7, with 11 bases matching TRBD1. The trim removed 11 bases at V and 7 bases at J, leaving 13 bases unmatched. The length of the CDR3 is 14 residues. Germline lookup yields CDR1 LNHNV and CDR2 YYDKDF (reference sequence). For the CDR3, the DNA is TGTGCCTCAACCGGGACAGGGGGGATCGGGGAGCAGTACTTC. It translates to CASTGTGGIGEQYF.

The chain has TRBV5-1 and TRBJ1-1; D is perhaps TRBD1 (5 bases). Trimming left V 3 bases short and J 1 base short, with 10 bases between. The CDR3 runs to 14 residues. Germline CDR1 reads SGHRS; CDR2 reads YFSETQ. The CDR3 region has the DNA TGCGCCAGCAGCTGGGGCAGGCAGAACACTGAAGCTTTCTTT. Its protein is CASSWGRQNTEAFF. The complete variable domain, with remaining parts taken from reference TRBV5-1 and TRBJ1-1, reads KAGVTQTPRYLIKTRGQQVTLSCSPISGHRSVSWYQQTPGQGLQFLFEYFSETQRNKGNFPGRFSGRQFSNSRSEMNVSTLELGDSALYLCASSWGRQNTEAFFGQGTRLTVV.

This clone has only a few counts. The chain is built from TRBV7-2 and TRBJ2-4; 8 bases align to TRBD1. Germline CDR1 SGHTA, CDR2 FQGNSA. This CDR3 has 15 residues. The V gene end was trimmed by 3 bases and the J gene end by 8 bases; junction bases not matched to a gene: 9. The CDR3: CASSLPPGQGDIQYF. The CDR3, as DNA: TGTGCCAGCAGCTTGCCCCCAGGACAGGGAGACATTCAGTACTTC.

CDR3 region: CASSIRTNEKLFF. The CDR3 nucleotides are TGTGCCAGTAGTATACGGACTAATGAAAAACTGTTTTTT. This chain joins TRBV19 and TRBJ1-4; D call uncertain. The CDR3 contains 13 residues. The germline V gene encodes CDR1 LNHDA and CDR2 SQIVND (reference sequence). Trimming took off 2 bases at V and 2 bases at J, with 3 bases between the two ends.

Concerning this clone: Additional DNA sequences in this sample encode the identical CDR3. The rearrangement uses TRBV5-4 and TRBJ1-3; D is unresolved. The CDR3 is 16 amino acids. Germline V gene data show CDR1 as SGHNT and CDR2 as YYREEE (reference sequence). Between the trimmed V and J ends, which lost 0 bases and 2 bases, there was a span of 12 bases. The CDR3 region has the DNA TGTGCCAGCAGCTTGGCGGGGAGGAGGACTGGAAACACCATATATTTT. Residues: CASSLAGRRTGNTIYF.

The chain has TRBV29-1 and TRBJ2-7; 8 bases agree with TRBD1. Trimming took 8 bases from V and 2 from J; bases not matched to a gene: 11. This CDR3 region has 14 residues. Germline V CDR1 and CDR2: SQVTM, ANQGSEA. CDR3: CSTGGGGATYEQYF. The CDR3, as DNA: TGCAGCACAGGGGGTGGCGGGGCGACCTACGAGCAGTACTTC.

This sequence joins TRBV6-5 and TRBJ1-2; 8 bases agree with TRBD1. This CDR3 comprises 14 residues. The trim removed 4 bases at V and 8 bases at J, leaving 9 bases unmatched. Germline lookup yields CDR1 MNHEY and CDR2 SVGAGI. The CDR3 sequence is CASSSLQGGKGYTF. CDR3 nucleotides: TGTGCCAGCAGTTCCCTACAGGGGGGAAAAGGCTACACCTTC.

This rearrangement joins TRBV6-6 to TRBJ1-1, with TRBD1 matching over 8 bases. Trimming at V came to 10 bases and at J to 1 base, leaving 5 bases not matched to a gene. CDR1 and CDR2 from the germline V gene are MNHNY and SVGAGI (reference sequence). CDR3 length equals 13 residues. The CDR3 sequence is CATRTGTNTEAFF. CDR3 nucleotides: TGTGCCACCAGGACAGGGACGAACACTGAAGCTTTCTTT.

The CDR3 region has the DNA TGTGCCAGTAGTTTCCGCGGACTAGCGGACTACAATGAGCAGTTCTTC. It is translated as CASSFRGLADYNEQFF. The chain links TRBV19 to TRBJ2-1; 10 bases match TRBD2. Losses at the gene ends were 5 bases for V and 3 bases for J; bases not matched to a gene: 7. CDR3 length: 16 residues. The V gene's germline CDR1 is LNHDA and CDR2 SQIVND (reference sequence).

In its sample, this clone was seen once. This chain links TRBV7-2 with TRBJ2-5; 11 nucleotides match TRBD1. The J segment lost 5 bases and the V segment lost 3 bases, leaving 5 bases of the junction unmatched. Germline CDR1 and CDR2: SGHTA and FQGNSA. The CDR3 has 15 residues. The CDR3 DNA reads as TGTGCCAGCAGCTTCGGACAGGGGGCGGGTGAGACCCAGTACTTC. Translating it yields CASSFGQGAGETQYF.

The chain recombines TRBV30 with TRBJ2-5, with D possibly TRBD2 on 6 matching bases. Germline CDR1 and CDR2: GTSNPN and SVGIG (reference sequence). This CDR3 contains 14 residues. V was cut by 2 bases and J by 2 bases, with 12 bases left in between. The CDR3 DNA sequence: TGTGCCTGGAGTCCCCGGACTATTCAAGAGACCCAGTACTTC. Translated: CAWSPRTIQETQYF.

A single count supports this clone. The CDR3 loop is CASSLSTQGINQPQHF. The DNA of the CDR3 is TGTGCCAGCAGCTTATCCACCCAGGGGATAAATCAGCCCCAGCATTTT. V is TRBV7-2 and J is TRBJ1-5; a weak D match, TRBD1 (6 bases). CDR3 length equals 16 residues. V was trimmed by 2 bases and J by 4 bases, leaving 15 bases between them. Germline V gene data show CDR1 as SGHTA and CDR2 as FQGNSA.

DNA for the CDR3: TGTGCCAGCAGTCGAGCGGCAGCCTCAAGCTCCTACGAGCAGTACTTC. Translated: CASSRAAASSSYEQYF. The chain employs TRBV6-6 and TRBJ2-7; D possibly corresponds to TRBD2 (5 bases). Per germline, CDR1 MNHNY and CDR2 SVGAGI (reference sequence). The V and J ends lost 5 bases and 0 bases respectively, with 17 bases between them. The CDR3 runs to 16 residues.